The TCR beta chain described here comes from a study of blood T cell repertoires in COVID-19. This clone showed up just a few times. Per germline, CDR1 ENHRY and CDR2 SYGVKD. With V trimmed by 11 bases and J by 5 bases, 11 bases remained unmatched. The CDR3 is made up of 14 amino acids. How the authors handled the data: How many nucleated cells were present was estimated from reference gene primer amplification. Profiling relied on immunoSEQ multiplex PCR, and the TCRdb table lists in-frame clones only, not all of them. V, J and clone size are those of that table, while D and trimming were read from the DNA. The repertoire includes approximately 210,000 clones, 80% to 90% of them detected once, and about 15% sits in the top ten.

The rearrangement uses TRBV10-3 and TRBJ1-2; 10 nucleotides line up with TRBD1. The sequenced sample was PBMCs or T cells enriched from blood (not recorded which). The TCR sequence derives from a woman aged 45 to 65 with acute COVID-19. CDR3 amino acids: CAVGTGARWYGYTF. In nucleotides, the CDR3 is TGTGCCGTCGGGACAGGGGCTCGATGGTATGGCTACACCTTC.